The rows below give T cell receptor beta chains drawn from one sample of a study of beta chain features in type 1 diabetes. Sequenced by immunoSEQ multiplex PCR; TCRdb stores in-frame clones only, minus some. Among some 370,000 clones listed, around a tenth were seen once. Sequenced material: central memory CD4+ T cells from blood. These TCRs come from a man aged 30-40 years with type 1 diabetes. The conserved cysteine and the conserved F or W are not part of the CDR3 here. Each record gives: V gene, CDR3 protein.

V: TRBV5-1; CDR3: ASSSGTFAQETQY
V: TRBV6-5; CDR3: ASSYSSGAGGNTIY
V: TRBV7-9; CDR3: ASSLGAGLYGYT
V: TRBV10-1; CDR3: ASSEGQGTNEQF
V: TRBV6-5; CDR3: ASYRGAGAEAF
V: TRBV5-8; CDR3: ASSSSGTNYGYT
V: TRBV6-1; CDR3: ASSSNTDTQY
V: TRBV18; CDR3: ASSPGQSNTEAF
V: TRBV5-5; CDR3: ASSLAGGTYNEQF
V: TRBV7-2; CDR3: ASSSPDRPEAF
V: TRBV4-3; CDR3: ASSKSGTGRETQY
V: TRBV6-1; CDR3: ASSDQDRPKQY
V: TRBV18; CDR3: ASSPGMTANTEAF
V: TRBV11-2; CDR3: ASSSPGTIFEQY
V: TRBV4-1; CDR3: ASSQFTGENTGELF
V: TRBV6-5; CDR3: ASSYKGNKANYGYT
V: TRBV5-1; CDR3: ASSLGDRDQETQY
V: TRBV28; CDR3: ASSLGSETQY
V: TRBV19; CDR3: ASSVRDRVTGELF
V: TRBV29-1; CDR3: SVGGARF
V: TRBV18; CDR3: ASSPELQGALYNEQF
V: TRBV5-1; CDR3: ASSEGSSGNTIY
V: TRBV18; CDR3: ASSRQGDTQY
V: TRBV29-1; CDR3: SVRDTYQPQH